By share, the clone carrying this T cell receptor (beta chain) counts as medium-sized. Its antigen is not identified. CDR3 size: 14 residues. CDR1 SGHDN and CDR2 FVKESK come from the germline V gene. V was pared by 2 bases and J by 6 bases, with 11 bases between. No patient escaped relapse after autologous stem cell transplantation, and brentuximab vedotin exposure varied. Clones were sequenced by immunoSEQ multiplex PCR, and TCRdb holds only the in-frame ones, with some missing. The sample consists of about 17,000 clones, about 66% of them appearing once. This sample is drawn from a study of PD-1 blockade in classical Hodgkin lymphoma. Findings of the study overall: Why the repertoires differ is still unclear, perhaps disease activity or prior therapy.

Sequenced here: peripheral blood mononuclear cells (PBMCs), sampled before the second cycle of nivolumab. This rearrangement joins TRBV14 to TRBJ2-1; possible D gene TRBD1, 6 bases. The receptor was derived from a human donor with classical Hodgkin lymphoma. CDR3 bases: TGTGCCAGCAGCCAAACAGGGTCTTTCAATGAGCAGTTCTTC. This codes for CASSQTGSFNEQFF.